A selection of T cell receptor beta chains follows, all from one sample in a study of blood T cell repertoires in COVID-19. TCRdb's copy holds only in-frame clones and misses some; the assay was immunoSEQ multiplex PCR. The sample has some 190,000 clones, approximately 84% seen once. Input material: PBMCs or T cells enriched from blood (not recorded which). The receptors originated from a woman in her 30s who had recovered from COVID-19. The CDR3 runs from the conserved cysteine through the conserved F or W. Fields, in order: clone size, J gene, V gene, D gene, CDR3 DNA, CDR3 protein. The D gene is left open where the match is weak. Where a row states a size, it is once, few, many or the class of an expanded clone; other rows omit it.

clone_size: .; j_call: TRBJ2-5; v_call: TRBV28; d_call: TRBD2; cdr3_nt: TGTGCCAGCAGCGCTAGCGGGACGCTAGACTTC; cdr3_aa: CASSASGTLDF
clone_size: .; j_call: TRBJ1-2; v_call: TRBV7-2; d_call: .; cdr3_nt: TGTGCCAGCAGCTTAAGTCCAGGGGATGGCTACACCTTC; cdr3_aa: CASSLSPGDGYTF
clone_size: .; j_call: TRBJ1-1; v_call: TRBV7-2; d_call: .; cdr3_nt: TGTGCCAGCAGCGTAGGAGGGAAAACTGAAGCTTTCTTT; cdr3_aa: CASSVGGKTEAFF
clone_size: once; j_call: TRBJ1-5; v_call: TRBV7-8; d_call: .; cdr3_nt: TGTGCCAGCAGCGGCCGGGAGGGGAGCAATCAGCCCCAGCATTTT; cdr3_aa: CASSGREGSNQPQHF
clone_size: .; j_call: TRBJ2-2; v_call: TRBV7-6; d_call: .; cdr3_nt: TGTGCCAGCAGCCCGCGGGGACAGTTTAACACCGGGGAGCTGTTTTTT; cdr3_aa: CASSPRGQFNTGELFF
clone_size: .; j_call: TRBJ1-2; v_call: TRBV29-1; d_call: TRBD1; cdr3_nt: TGCAGCGTTGAATGGGACAGGGCTCTCTATGGCTACACCTTC; cdr3_aa: CSVEWDRALYGYTF
clone_size: .; j_call: TRBJ1-2; v_call: TRBV3-1/TRBV3-2; d_call: .; cdr3_nt: TGTGCCAGCAGCCAAGGATTAGCCATCTATGGCTACACCTTC; cdr3_aa: CASSQGLAIYGYTF
clone_size: few; j_call: TRBJ1-5; v_call: TRBV7-9; d_call: TRBD1; cdr3_nt: TGTGCCAGCAGCCCTAGCCTGACAGGGCTTGGCAATCAGCCCCAGCATTTT; cdr3_aa: CASSPSLTGLGNQPQHF
clone_size: .; j_call: TRBJ1-5; v_call: TRBV7-3; d_call: TRBD1; cdr3_nt: TGTGCCAGCAGCTTAGCCGGACAGGGGAGAAATCAGCCCCAGCATTTT; cdr3_aa: CASSLAGQGRNQPQHF
clone_size: .; j_call: TRBJ2-6; v_call: TRBV5-1; d_call: .; cdr3_nt: TGCGCCAGCAGCTTTCTCGCGGACTCTGGGGCCAACGTCCTGACTTTC; cdr3_aa: CASSFLADSGANVLTF
clone_size: .; j_call: TRBJ1-2; v_call: TRBV29-1; d_call: .; cdr3_nt: TGCAGCGAAGCCTCGGGGGGTGGCTACACCTTC; cdr3_aa: CSEASGGGYTF
clone_size: .; j_call: TRBJ1-1; v_call: TRBV27; d_call: .; cdr3_nt: TGTGCCAGCAGTTTTAGGTATTTCGGGGGGAACACTGAAGCTTTCTTT; cdr3_aa: CASSFRYFGGNTEAFF
clone_size: .; j_call: TRBJ2-2; v_call: TRBV27; d_call: .; cdr3_nt: .; cdr3_aa: CASSFGAGELFF
clone_size: .; j_call: TRBJ1-5; v_call: TRBV18; d_call: .; cdr3_nt: TGTGCCAGCTCACCATATGGGAGTAGCAATCAGCCCCAGCATTTT; cdr3_aa: CASSPYGSSNQPQHF
clone_size: few; j_call: TRBJ2-1; v_call: TRBV6-5; d_call: .; cdr3_nt: TGTGCCAGCAGCCCCCGAGGTTACAATGAGCAGTTCTTC; cdr3_aa: CASSPRGYNEQFF
clone_size: .; j_call: TRBJ2-5; v_call: TRBV5-4; d_call: .; cdr3_nt: TGTGCCAGCAGCTTTAGCGGAGAGACCCAGTACTTC; cdr3_aa: CASSFSGETQYF
clone_size: few; j_call: TRBJ1-1; v_call: TRBV7-9; d_call: .; cdr3_nt: TGTGCCAGCAGCTTAGCGATCGGGACTAATGCTGAAGCTTTCTTT; cdr3_aa: CASSLAIGTNAEAFF
clone_size: .; j_call: TRBJ1-3; v_call: TRBV18; d_call: .; cdr3_nt: TGTGCCAGCTACGGCGGACAGAGATTAAACACCATATATTTT; cdr3_aa: CASYGGQRLNTIYF
clone_size: .; j_call: TRBJ1-5; v_call: TRBV7-9; d_call: TRBD1; cdr3_nt: TGTGCCAGCAGCCCCGGACAGGGCAACAATCAGCCCCAGCATTTT; cdr3_aa: CASSPGQGNNQPQHF
clone_size: .; j_call: TRBJ2-3; v_call: TRBV7-3; d_call: TRBD2; cdr3_nt: TGTGCCAGCAGCTTAGGGACTAGCGCAACCCAGGATACGCAGTATTTT; cdr3_aa: CASSLGTSATQDTQYF
clone_size: .; j_call: TRBJ2-1; v_call: TRBV2; d_call: .; cdr3_nt: TGTGCCAGCAGTGAAGGACTAGATTGGTACAATGAGCAGTTCTTC; cdr3_aa: CASSEGLDWYNEQFF
clone_size: .; j_call: TRBJ2-1; v_call: TRBV29-1; d_call: TRBD2; cdr3_nt: TGCAGCGTTGCCCCCAGGACTAGCGGGAGCAATGAGCAGTTCTTC; cdr3_aa: CSVAPRTSGSNEQFF
clone_size: .; j_call: TRBJ1-5; v_call: TRBV3-1/TRBV3-2; d_call: .; cdr3_nt: TGTGCCAGCAGCCAAGAGAGGGGGGGTGGTCAGCCCCAGCATTTT; cdr3_aa: CASSQERGGGQPQHF
clone_size: few; j_call: TRBJ1-2; v_call: TRBV11-3; d_call: TRBD1; cdr3_nt: TGTGCCAGCAGCTTAGACGGGACAGGGGAACAGTACACCTTC; cdr3_aa: CASSLDGTGEQYTF
clone_size: .; j_call: TRBJ2-3; v_call: TRBV18; d_call: TRBD2; cdr3_nt: TGTGCCAGCTCCTCGACTAGCCCTAGCACAGATACGCAGTATTTT; cdr3_aa: CASSSTSPSTDTQYF
clone_size: .; j_call: TRBJ1-2; v_call: TRBV4-2; d_call: TRBD1; cdr3_nt: TGTGCCAGCAGCCAAGCGGGACAGGGAGCATCTGGCTACACCTTC; cdr3_aa: CASSQAGQGASGYTF
clone_size: .; j_call: TRBJ2-3; v_call: TRBV4-2; d_call: TRBD2; cdr3_nt: TGTGCCAGCAGCCAAGATGTAATCCTTGGACTAGCGGGGACTGATACGCAGTATTTT; cdr3_aa: CASSQDVILGLAGTDTQYF